Following are 4 T cell receptor beta chains from one sample sequenced in a study of blood T cell repertoires in COVID-19 (dated by TCRdb to the early 2020s). Library prep was done by the immunoSEQ multiplex PCR assay. TCRdb mirrors the immuneACCESS table, restricted to in-frame sequences. Some clones are absent from its copies; in checked studies, under half trace to an unresolved V gene, and the reason for the others is unknown. This sample is represented by a few hundred thousand clones; roughly 88% of them were singletons. The ten largest clonotypes hold 0.7% of the sample. Sample: peripheral blood. Receptors were obtained from a human donor in a cohort sampled during active COVID-19.

The count of this clone is one. The chain uses TRBV3-1 (or the pseudogene TRBV3-2) and TRBJ2-6, with D maybe TRBD2 (5 bases). Germline V CDR1 and CDR2: LGHDT, YNNKEL (reference sequence). The CDR3 is 18 residues long. V was pared by 4 bases and J by 1 base, with 17 bases between. The CDR3 is CASSPSSGGRSGANVLTF. CDR3 in DNA: TGTGCCAGCAGCCCTTCGTCAGGAGGAAGGTCTGGGGCCAACGTCCTGACTTTC.

The rearrangement uses TRBV18 and TRBJ2-7, with D maybe TRBD2 (6 bases). Germline CDR1 KGHSH, CDR2 LQKENI. This CDR3 region has 14 residues. V was cut by 3 bases and J by 0 bases, with 9 bases left in between. The DNA of the CDR3 is TGTGCCAGCTCACCCCAGGGACTCTCCTACGAGCAGTACTTC. Amino acids: CASSPQGLSYEQYF.

A single count supports this clone. This chain connects TRBV12-3 or TRBV12-4 to TRBJ1-5; D is possibly TRBD1 (6 bases). Deletions cut 6 bases from V and 6 bases from J, with 12 bases between. The CDR3 covers 13 residues. CDR3 DNA sequence: TGTGCCAGCAGAGAACAGGGAAGTCAGCCCCAGCATTTT. Translating gives CASREQGSQPQHF.

The rearrangement uses TRBV27 and TRBJ2-7; TRBD2 might be the D (6 bases). The CDR3 has 16 residues. CDR1 is MNHEY and CDR2 is SMNVEV in the germline V gene (reference sequence). The V gene lost 3 bases and the J gene lost 3 bases, with 18 bases spanning the gap. Here the CDR3 reads CASSLSFETRYYEQYF. The CDR3 bases are TGTGCCAGCAGTTTGTCATTCGAGACTAGATACTACGAGCAGTACTTC.